These 21 T cell receptor beta chains originate from one sample sequenced in a study of cytomegalovirus exposure and HLA in healthy donors. PCR employed 60 Vbeta and 13 Jbeta primers. Repertoires were generated with immunoSEQ multiplex PCR, while TCRdb's copy carries only in-frame clones and drops some. The data include 150,000 to 200,000 clones; the top ten clones carry approximately 6.5%. The sequenced material came from PBMCs. The receptors here all came from a man aged 25 to 40 in good health and CMV-seronegative.

The V and J genes are TRBV6-5 and TRBJ1-2, with 7 nucleotides matching TRBD1. The germline gives CDR1 MNHEY, CDR2 SVGAGI. CDR3 size: 12 residues. The V and J ends lost 8 bases and 2 bases, in that order; junction bases with no gene match: 2. The CDR3 nucleotides are TGTGCCAGCCAGGGACAGAACTATGGCTACACCTTC. Its protein product is CASQGQNYGYTF.

The rearrangement uses TRBV7-2 and TRBJ2-1, with D uncertain. CDR1 and CDR2 from the germline V gene are SGHTA and FQGNSA. The CDR3 sequence is 15 residues long. V was trimmed by 1 base and J by 0 bases, leaving 7 bases between them. The CDR3 region is CASSLDANSYNEQFF. The CDR3 bases are TGTGCCAGCAGCTTAGATGCTAACTCCTACAATGAGCAGTTCTTC.

V and J are TRBV5-4 and TRBJ2-5, with D possibly TRBD2 on 7 matching bases. The assigned J gene may be wrong: the sequence end matches TRBJ2-7 better. In germline, CDR1 is SGHNT, CDR2 YYREEE (reference sequence). CDR3 length: 15 amino acids. This CDR3 is CASSWGGHTGPEQYF. The CDR3 coding sequence is TGTGCCAGCAGTTGGGGGGGACATACAGGGCCCGAGCAGTACTTC.

The chain combines TRBV11-2 with TRBJ2-5, with 10 bases fitting TRBD1. J was trimmed by 6 bases and V by 5 bases; bases with no gene match: 12. Looked up from germline, CDR1 is SGHAT and CDR2 is FQNNGV. The CDR3 consists of 16 residues. The chain's CDR3 is CASSPWAGTGVQTQYF. CDR3 nucleotide sequence: TGTGCCAGCAGCCCGTGGGCCGGGACAGGGGTTCAGACCCAGTACTTC.

V and J are TRBV28 and TRBJ2-7; the D gene is possibly TRBD2 (6 bases). Trimming removed 6 bases at V and 2 bases at J, with 17 bases between. This CDR3 is built from 15 residues. Germline loops: CDR1 MDHEN, CDR2 SYDVKM. The DNA for the CDR3 is TGTGCCAGCAGCCCCGGGAGCCCCCGACCCTACGAGCAGTACTTC. Translating it yields CASSPGSPRPYEQYF.

The genes are TRBV2 and TRBJ2-3, with D unresolved. The CDR3 runs to 16 residues. V was cut by 3 bases and J by 1 base, with 14 bases left in between. CDR1 and CDR2 (germline): SNHLY, FYNNEI. In DNA, the CDR3 is TGTGCCAGCAGTGATTCGGGTCTAGAGGGCACAGATACGCAGTATTTT. Its translation is CASSDSGLEGTDTQYF.

This rearrangement joins TRBV30 to TRBJ1-3, with D possibly matching TRBD1 (6 bases). The V gene's germline CDR1 is GTSNPN and CDR2 SVGIG (reference sequence). The CDR3 loop spans 11 amino acids. The germline V and J ends were trimmed by 7 bases and 8 bases, with 12 bases remaining between them. CDR3 loop: CAFGTSDTIYF. In DNA, the CDR3 is TGTGCCTTCGGGACATCGGACACCATATATTTT.

The chain has TRBV19 and TRBJ1-4, with D possibly TRBD1 on 5 matching bases. CDR3 size: 12 residues. The V gene lost 3 bases and the J gene lost 14 bases, with 13 bases spanning the gap. In germline, CDR1 is LNHDA, CDR2 SQIVND (reference sequence). The DNA for the CDR3 is TGTGCCAGTAGTATGGTCGGACAAGGTCTGTTTTTT. Protein product: CASSMVGQGLFF.

This chain connects TRBV19 to TRBJ2-3; 8 bases are a match to TRBD2. The CDR3 has 17 amino acids. Germline values: CDR1 LNHDA, CDR2 SQIVND (reference sequence). V was clipped by 5 bases and J by 0 bases; unmatched bases: 10. CDR3 loop: CASSVVSGITSTDTQYF. The CDR3 DNA sequence: TGTGCCAGTAGTGTGGTTAGCGGGATTACTAGCACAGATACGCAGTATTTT.

J is TRBJ2-2 and V is TRBV18; 8 bases are shared with TRBD1. Trimming took 0 bases from V and 7 from J; bases not matched to a gene: 4. The CDR3 runs 15 residues. Germline CDR1 KGHSH, CDR2 LQKENI. CDR3 DNA: TGTGCCAGCTCACCACCGGGACAGGACCACGGGGAGCTGTTTTTT. Translation: CASSPPGQDHGELFF. Supplemented by reference TRBV18 and TRBJ2-2, the full variable domain reads NAGVMQNPRHLVRRRGQEARLRCSPMKGHSHVYWYRQLPEEGLKFMVYLQKENIIDESGMPKERFSAEFPKEGPSILRIQQVVRGDSAAYFCASSPPGQDHGELFFGEGSRLTVL.

The V and J genes are TRBV5-6 and TRBJ2-7; TRBD2 might be the D (5 bases). Trimming stripped 0 bases from V and 0 bases from J, with 13 bases between. Germline CDR1 SGHDT, CDR2 YYEEEE. CDR3 size: 16 residues. The CDR3 region has the DNA TGTGCCAGCAGCTTGGACGGGGAGTGGGGCTCCTACGAGCAGTACTTC. This codes for CASSLDGEWGSYEQYF.

J is TRBJ1-3 and V is TRBV6-5; TRBD1 is a possible D gene (5 bases). V was clipped by 0 bases and J by 3 bases, with 9 bases between them. From germline, CDR1 is MNHEY and CDR2 SVGAGI. The CDR3 runs to 15 residues. DNA of the CDR3: TGTGCCAGCAGTTACTCCGGGGGAGGTGGAAACACCATATATTTT. Translated: CASSYSGGGGNTIYF.

The chain links TRBV10-3 to TRBJ2-7, with a weak D call TRBD1 (6 bases). Trimming cost V 3 bases and J 0 bases, with 15 bases left between them. Per germline, CDR1 ENHRY and CDR2 SYGVKD. CDR3 length: 16 amino acids. CDR3 residues: CAISDFGQGSSYEQYF. The CDR3 DNA is TGTGCCATCAGTGACTTTGGGCAGGGGAGCTCCTACGAGCAGTACTTC.

This chain joins TRBV6-5 and TRBJ1-2; weak D call: TRBD1 (5 bases). The CDR3 extends over 12 amino acids. The V gene's germline CDR1 is MNHEY and CDR2 SVGAGI. V was trimmed by 8 bases and J by 0 bases, leaving 7 bases between them. In DNA, the CDR3 is TGTGCCAGCCAGACAGCTAACTATGGCTACACCTTC. Protein product: CASQTANYGYTF.

The J gene is TRBJ2-2, the V gene TRBV13, with 11 bases lining up with TRBD1. The CDR3 is 16 amino acids. Germline CDR1 PRHDT, CDR2 FYEKMQ (reference sequence). The J segment lost 7 bases and the V segment lost 3 bases, leaving 7 bases of the junction unmatched. The CDR3 nucleotides are TGTGCCAGCAGCTTGCCGGGACAGGGGGAGATCGGGGAGCTGTTTTTT. Its translation: CASSLPGQGEIGELFF.

As regards this clone: Compared with germline, one end of the junction differs, possibly owing to a read error. This rearrangement joins TRBV6-1 to TRBJ1-2; possibly TRBD1 for D (6 bases). The CDR3 is 14 residues long. Germline V gene lookup returns CDR1 MNHNS and CDR2 SASEGT. The CDR3 nucleotides are TGTGTCAGCATAGGTTACGACAGGACCTATGGCTACACCTTC. As protein: CVSIGYDRTYGYTF.

V and J are TRBV18 and TRBJ1-6; TRBD1 is a possible D gene (6 bases). With 2 bases removed from V and 6 bases from J, the gap between germline ends came to 17 bases. The CDR3 contains 17 residues. Germline CDR1 reads KGHSH; CDR2 reads LQKENI. CDR3 residues: CASSPKSRTESNSPLHF. In DNA form, the CDR3 reads TGTGCCAGCTCACCAAAATCTCGGACAGAGAGTAATTCACCCCTCCACTTT.

The rearrangement uses TRBV11-3 and TRBJ1-2, with D perhaps TRBD1 (6 bases). This CDR3 contains 13 residues. The V gene lost 5 bases and the J gene lost 8 bases, with 15 bases spanning the gap. CDR1 and CDR2 from the germline V gene are SGHNT and YENEEA. This CDR3 reads CASSRQQGVGYTF. CDR3 coding DNA: TGTGCCAGCAGCAGACAACAGGGAGTAGGCTACACCTTC.

CDR3 region: CASSPQGGLDYGNTIYF. DNA for the CDR3: TGTGCCAGCAGCCCCCAGGGAGGGCTCGATTACGGAAACACCATATATTTT. The V gene is TRBV5-4, the J gene TRBJ1-3, with TRBD1 as a possible D gene (5 bases). V lost 4 bases and J lost 4, with 21 bases in between. The length of the CDR3 is 17 residues. CDR1 is SGHNT, CDR2 YYREEE, per germline (reference sequence).

The chain links TRBV7-2 to TRBJ1-2, with 10 positions matching TRBD1. There are 16 residues in the CDR3. The J segment lost 4 bases and the V segment lost 2 bases, leaving 7 bases of the junction unmatched. CDR1 is SGHTA, CDR2 FQGNSA, per germline. CDR3 sequence reads: CASSLPLTGGFYGYTF. CDR3 sequence (DNA): TGTGCCAGCAGCTTACCACTGACAGGGGGCTTCTATGGCTACACCTTC. The whole variable domain, filled in from reference TRBV7-2 and TRBJ1-2, reads GAGVSQSPSNKVTEKGKDVELRCDPISGHTALYWYRQSLGQGLEFLIYFQGNSAPDKSGLPSDRFSAERTGGSVSTLTIQRTQQEDSAVYLCASSLPLTGGFYGYTFGSGTRLTVV.

The chain has TRBV5-1 and TRBJ2-1, with 8 bases identical to TRBD2. The V gene end was trimmed by 4 bases and the J gene end by 7 bases; junction bases not matched to a gene: 4. This CDR3 contains 13 residues. The V gene's germline CDR1 is SGHRS and CDR2 YFSETQ. In DNA, the CDR3 is TGCGCCAGCAGCCGACTAGCGAGAAATGAGCAGTTCTTC. Amino acid sequence: CASSRLARNEQFF.